Described below is a single T cell receptor (beta chain) sequence and its context. Using immunoSEQ multiplex PCR, the repertoire was profiled, and TCRdb retains in-frame clones only, with some absent. The sample carries approximately 17,000 clones, roughly 85% recorded once. These data belong to a study of OX40 agonist ivuxolimab in advanced cancers. The clonotype was recovered from an adult with an advanced solid tumor such as melanoma, head and neck, liver or kidney cancer. The sequences come from CD4+ or CD8+ T cells sorted from blood, collected in a trial of the OX40 agonist ivuxolimab.

The CDR3 here is CASSPKLSETQYF. The CDR3, as DNA: TGTGCCAGCAGCCCGAAGTTGTCAGAGACCCAGTACTTC. The V and J genes are TRBV7-9 and TRBJ2-5; D gene unclear. V was cut by 5 bases and J by 4 bases, with 11 bases left in between. Germline V gene sequence: CDR1 SEHNR, CDR2 FQNEAQ (reference sequence). CDR3 length: 13 residues.